These T cell receptor beta chains were read from a single sample in a study of beta chain features in type 1 diabetes. Generated by immunoSEQ multiplex PCR, the TCRdb table keeps only in-frame clones and is missing some. The sample lists about 150,000 clones; 7.5% to 8.5% were seen once. The material sequenced was central memory CD4+ T cells from blood. These receptors were collected from a man aged 18 to 29 with type 1 diabetes. Both conserved end residues are part of each CDR3. The D gene is left open where the match is weak. Clone sizes are given selectively: once, few, many, or a class where the clone is expanded.

>TRBD2|TRBJ2-1|TRBV29-1|many
CSAYGTSGYNEQFF
TGCAGCGCTTACGGGACTAGCGGTTACAATGAGCAGTTCTTC
>TRBD1|TRBJ2-1|TRBV30|few
CAWGWDRGTNEQFF
TGTGCCTGGGGGTGGGACAGGGGGACAAATGAGCAGTTCTTC
>NA|TRBJ2-7|TRBV5-1|few
CASSLAPNSYEQYF
TGCGCCAGCAGCTTGGCCCCTAATTCCTACGAGCAGTACTTC
>NA|TRBJ1-5|TRBV7-9|many
CASSLTRGEGNQPQHF
TGTGCCAGCAGCTTAACTCGGGGGGAGGGCAATCAGCCCCAGCATTTT
>TRBD1|TRBJ1-1|TRBV2|NA
CASRDDRGNTEAFF
TGTGCCAGCAGGGACGACAGGGGGAACACTGAAGCTTTCTTT
>TRBD1|TRBJ1-5|TRBV29-1|few
CSVTGTGPNQPQHF
TGCAGCGTAACCGGGACAGGGCCTAATCAGCCCCAGCATTTT
>NA|TRBJ2-3|TRBV5-1|NA
CASSPGGLSTDTQYF
TGCGCCAGCAGCCCCGGAGGCCTTAGCACAGATACGCAGTATTTT
>NA|TRBJ2-2|TRBV29-1|many
CSVADTHTGELFF
TGCAGCGTCGCAGACACTCACACCGGGGAGCTGTTTTTT
>TRBD2|TRBJ2-3|TRBV5-8|NA
CASSGSGRASDTQYF
TGTGCCAGCAGCGGTAGCGGGAGGGCCTCGGATACGCAGTATTTT
>TRBD1|TRBJ1-5|TRBV7-9|few
CASSHRDRNQPQHF
TGTGCCAGCAGTCATCGGGACAGAAATCAGCCCCAGCATTTT
>TRBD1|TRBJ1-2|TRBV7-2|NA
CASSFGTDKDGYTF
TGTGCCAGCAGCTTTGGGACAGACAAGGATGGCTACACCTTC
>TRBD2|TRBJ2-3|TRBV15|few
CATSTLAGGPQDTQYF
TGTGCCACCAGCACCTTAGCGGGAGGGCCCCAAGATACGCAGTATTTT
>NA|TRBJ2-3|TRBV29-1|NA
CSENGREGTDTQYF
TGCAGCGAGAACGGCAGGGAGGGCACAGATACGCAGTATTTT
>NA|TRBJ2-5|TRBV29-1|many
CSVSRNRLQETQYF
TGCAGCGTGTCCCGGAACAGGCTGCAAGAGACCCAGTACTTC
>NA|TRBJ2-3|TRBV28|NA
CASSQQAPDTQYF
TGTGCCAGCAGTCAACAGGCCCCAGATACGCAGTATTTT
>TRBD1|TRBJ1-6|TRBV7-9|few
CASSGTGENSPLHF
TGTGCCAGCAGCGGAACAGGGGAGAATTCACCCCTCCACTTT
>TRBD1|TRBJ1-5|TRBV5-4|NA
CASSTGTGDQPQHF
TGTGCCAGCAGCACGGGGACAGGGGATCAGCCCCAGCATTTT
>TRBD2|TRBJ2-6|TRBV30|many
CAWGRAGLVNVLTF
TGTGCCTGGGGACGAGCGGGGCTCGTGAACGTCCTGACTTTC
>TRBD2|TRBJ2-7|TRBV18|few
CASSPPRGSRAYEQYF
TGTGCCAGCTCACCACCCCGCGGGAGCAGGGCCTACGAGCAGTACTTC
>NA|TRBJ1-6|TRBV5-4|NA
CASSLASGSSYNSPLHF
TGTGCCAGCAGCTTGGCCTCTGGCAGCTCCTATAATTCACCCCTCCACTTT
>NA|TRBJ1-5|TRBV7-2|NA
CASSLVQGNQPQHF
TGTGCCAGCAGCTTAGTCCAGGGAAATCAGCCCCAGCATTTT
>NA|TRBJ2-3|TRBV5-1|few
CASSRPRGGADTQYF
TGCGCCAGCAGCAGGCCTAGGGGGGGAGCAGATACGCAGTATTTT
>NA|TRBJ2-5|TRBV11-2|NA
CASTSRVNQETQYF
TGTGCCAGCACGTCGAGGGTGAACCAGGAGACCCAGTACTTC
>TRBD1|TRBJ1-1|TRBV15|NA
CATSTQGETEAFF
TGTGCCACCAGTACACAGGGGGAAACTGAAGCTTTCTTT
>NA|TRBJ1-6|TRBV28|NA
CASSPGTNNSPLHF
TGTGCCAGCAGTCCCGGGACTAATAATTCACCCCTCCACTTT
>NA|TRBJ2-1|TRBV5-4|NA
CASSLDYYNEQFF
TGTGCCAGCAGCTTGGACTACTACAATGAGCAGTTCTTC
>NA|TRBJ1-5|TRBV6-1|few
CALGRYSNQPQHF
TGTGCCCTCGGGAGGTATAGCAATCAGCCCCAGCATTTT
>TRBD1|TRBJ1-4|TRBV6-1|NA
CASSVGQAEKLFF
TGTGCCAGCAGCGTGGGACAGGCCGAAAAACTGTTTTTT
>NA|TRBJ2-2|TRBV5-1|NA
CASSLEGDTGELFF
TGCGCCAGCAGCTTGGAAGGGGACACCGGGGAGCTGTTTTTT
>TRBD2|TRBJ2-1|TRBV4-2|few
CASSRVGGTYNEQFF
TGTGCCAGCAGCCGGGTGGGGGGGACTTACAATGAGCAGTTCTTC
>NA|TRBJ1-4|TRBV6-6|few
CASSYGTEGEKLFF
TGTGCCAGCAGTTACGGTACGGAGGGAGAAAAACTGTTTTTT
>TRBD1|TRBJ2-3|TRBV6-6|NA
CASSYGTGPSTDTQYF
TGTGCCAGCAGTTACGGGACAGGGCCTAGCACAGATACGCAGTATTTT
>NA|TRBJ1-6|TRBV4-3|NA
CASSQERGFDYNSPLHF
TGCGCCAGCAGCCAAGAGAGGGGGTTTGACTATAATTCACCCCTCCACTTT
>TRBD2|TRBJ2-3|TRBV2|many
CASSSGGGGADTQYF
TGTGCCAGCAGTTCGGGCGGGGGGGGCGCAGATACGCAGTATTTT
>TRBD1|TRBJ1-2|TRBV9|NA
CASSGQGDYGYTF
TGTGCCAGCAGCGGACAGGGTGACTATGGCTACACCTTC
>TRBD1|TRBJ1-5|TRBV2|NA
CASRRDRDNQPQHF
TGTGCCAGCAGGAGGGACAGGGATAATCAGCCCCAGCATTTT
>NA|TRBJ2-3|TRBV11-2|NA
CASSPYLHFTDTQYF
TGTGCCAGCAGCCCGTACCTTCACTTCACAGATACGCAGTATTTT
>TRBD1|TRBJ2-5|TRBV11-3|few
CASSLDTGTGWETQYF
TGTGCCAGCAGCTTGGACACCGGGACAGGGTGGGAGACCCAGTACTTC
>TRBD2|TRBJ2-7|TRBV5-1|NA
CASSWTSGEPYEQYF
TGCGCCAGCAGCTGGACTAGCGGGGAACCCTACGAGCAGTACTTC
>NA|TRBJ2-7|TRBV29-1|few
CSVSEAYEQYF
TGCAGCGTTTCAGAAGCCTACGAGCAGTACTTC